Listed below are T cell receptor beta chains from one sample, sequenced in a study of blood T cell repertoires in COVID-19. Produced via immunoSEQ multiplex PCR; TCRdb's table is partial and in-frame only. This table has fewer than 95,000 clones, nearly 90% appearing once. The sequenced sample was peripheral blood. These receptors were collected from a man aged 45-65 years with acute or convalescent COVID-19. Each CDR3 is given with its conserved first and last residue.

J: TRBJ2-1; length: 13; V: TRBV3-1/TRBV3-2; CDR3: CASSLGGENEQFF
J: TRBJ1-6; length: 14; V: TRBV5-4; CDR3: CASREGTARAPLHF
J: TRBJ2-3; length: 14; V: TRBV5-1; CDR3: CASSLRTSTDTQYF
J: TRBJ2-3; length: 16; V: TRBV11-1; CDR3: CASKPAGTVRADTQYF
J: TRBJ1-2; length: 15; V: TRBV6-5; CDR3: CASSYSGTANYGYTF
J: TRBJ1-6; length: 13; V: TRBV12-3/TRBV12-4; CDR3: CASSLGGGTPLHF
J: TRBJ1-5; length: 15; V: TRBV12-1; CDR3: CASSSDRGTCQPQHF
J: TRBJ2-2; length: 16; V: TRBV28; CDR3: CASSSADWLSTGELFF
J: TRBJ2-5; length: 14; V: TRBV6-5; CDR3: CASSTGQGRKTQYF
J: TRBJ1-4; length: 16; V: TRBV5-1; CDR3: CASAPEGGTANEKLFF
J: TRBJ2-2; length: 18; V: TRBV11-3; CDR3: CASSQGTSGGAQTGELFF
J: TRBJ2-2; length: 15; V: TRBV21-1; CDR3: CASSKDFRGTGELFF
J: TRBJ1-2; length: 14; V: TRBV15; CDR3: CATSLLTSNYGYTF
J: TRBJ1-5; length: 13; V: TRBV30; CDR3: CAWRTAPGQPQHF
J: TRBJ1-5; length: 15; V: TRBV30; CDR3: CAWDRGRVGDQPQHF
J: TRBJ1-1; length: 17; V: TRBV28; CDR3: CASSSDSRGLGLAEAFF
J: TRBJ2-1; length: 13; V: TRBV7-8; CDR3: CASSLGREAEQFF
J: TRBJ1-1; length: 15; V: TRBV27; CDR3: CASSPLGRVNTEAFF
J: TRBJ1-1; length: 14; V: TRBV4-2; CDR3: CASSQEGALTEAFF
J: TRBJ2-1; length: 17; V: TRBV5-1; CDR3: CASSLGIAWDSYNEQFF
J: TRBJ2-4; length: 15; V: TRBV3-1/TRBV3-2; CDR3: CASSQVRLATNIQYF
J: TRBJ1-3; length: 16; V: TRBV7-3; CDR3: CASSIGGAGPGNTIYF
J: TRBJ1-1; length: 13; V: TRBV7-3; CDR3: CASSSDRATEAFF
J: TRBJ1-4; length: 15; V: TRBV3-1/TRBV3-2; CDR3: CASSLGQGANEKLFF
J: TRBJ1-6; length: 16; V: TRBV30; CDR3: CACDSPGTGGNSPLHF
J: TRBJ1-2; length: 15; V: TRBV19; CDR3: CASSKSFDRAYGYTF
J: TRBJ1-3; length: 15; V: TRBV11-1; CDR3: CASSHKSYTGNTIYF
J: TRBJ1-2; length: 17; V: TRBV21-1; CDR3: CASSTTITSRTGLGYTF
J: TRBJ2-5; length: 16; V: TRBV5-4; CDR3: CASSRPSGGLQETQYF
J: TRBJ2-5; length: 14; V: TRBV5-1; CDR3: CASRTSDNQETQYF
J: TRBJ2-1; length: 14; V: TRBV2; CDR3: CASSDRDIYNEQFF
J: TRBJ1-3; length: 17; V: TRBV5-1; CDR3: CASSLVAGGFSGNTIYF
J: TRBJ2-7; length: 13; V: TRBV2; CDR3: CASRGNGVYEQYF
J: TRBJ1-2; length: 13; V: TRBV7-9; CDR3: CASSTPRWGGYTF
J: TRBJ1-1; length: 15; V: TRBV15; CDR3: CATSRVTGMNTEAFF
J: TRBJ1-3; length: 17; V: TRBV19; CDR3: CASLHRFDRPSGNTIYF
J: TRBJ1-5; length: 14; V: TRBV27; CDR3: CASSLQGFNQPQHF